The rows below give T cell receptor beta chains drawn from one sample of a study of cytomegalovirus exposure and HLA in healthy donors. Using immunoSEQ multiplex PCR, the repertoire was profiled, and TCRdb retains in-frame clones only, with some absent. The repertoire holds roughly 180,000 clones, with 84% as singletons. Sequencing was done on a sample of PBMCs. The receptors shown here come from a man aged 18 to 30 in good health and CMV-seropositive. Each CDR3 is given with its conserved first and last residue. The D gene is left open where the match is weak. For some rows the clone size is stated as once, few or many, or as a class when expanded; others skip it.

CDR3 DNA: TGCAGCGTTTCCGGGACTAGCGGTCAGTACGAGCAGTACTTC; CDR3 protein: CSVSGTSGQYEQYF; clone size: NA; D gene: TRBD2; J gene: TRBJ2-7; V gene: TRBV29-1
CDR3 DNA: TGTGCCAGCAGTTTAAGGACCGGACACGCAGGGTATGGCTACACCTTC; CDR3 protein: CASSLRTGHAGYGYTF; clone size: NA; D gene: NA; J gene: TRBJ1-2; V gene: TRBV27
CDR3 DNA: TGTGCCAGCAGGTCCAGGGGGCGCGGTGGGACGGAGTATGGCTACACCTTC; CDR3 protein: CASRSRGRGGTEYGYTF; clone size: NA; D gene: TRBD1; J gene: TRBJ1-2; V gene: TRBV2
CDR3 DNA: TGCGCCAGCAGCCAAGAGTTGGGACAGGGTTTTTACGAGCAGTTCTTC; CDR3 protein: CASSQELGQGFYEQFF; clone size: NA; D gene: TRBD1; J gene: TRBJ2-1; V gene: TRBV4-3
CDR3 DNA: TGCGCCAGCAGCCCACTACTAGCGGGAGAAGAGACCCAGTACTTC; CDR3 protein: CASSPLLAGEETQYF; clone size: few; D gene: TRBD2; J gene: TRBJ2-5; V gene: TRBV4-1
CDR3 DNA: TGTGCCAGTAGACCTACTAGCGGCGGCACAGATACGCAGTATTTT; CDR3 protein: CASRPTSGGTDTQYF; clone size: once; D gene: TRBD2; J gene: TRBJ2-3; V gene: TRBV19
CDR3 DNA: TGCGCCAGCAGCCGAAGCAGCGGGTCCGAGCAGTACTTC; CDR3 protein: CASSRSSGSEQYF; clone size: NA; D gene: NA; J gene: TRBJ2-7; V gene: TRBV4-3
CDR3 DNA: TGTGCCAGTAGGGGACTGGTCCCTTTCGATGAGCAGTTCTTC; CDR3 protein: CASRGLVPFDEQFF; clone size: NA; D gene: NA; J gene: TRBJ2-1; V gene: TRBV19
CDR3 DNA: TGTGCCAGCAGCCAGGGACAGGAAGCTAACTATGGCTACACCTTC; CDR3 protein: CASSQGQEANYGYTF; clone size: few; D gene: TRBD1; J gene: TRBJ1-2; V gene: TRBV4-2
CDR3 DNA: TGTGCCAGTAGTATAGCTCCGGGGGTGAACACTGAAGCTTTCTTT; CDR3 protein: CASSIAPGVNTEAFF; clone size: NA; D gene: NA; J gene: TRBJ1-1; V gene: TRBV19
CDR3 DNA: TGTGCCAGCACCGAAGTAGGGGGCGCCTCTGAAGCTTTCTTT; CDR3 protein: CASTEVGGASEAFF; clone size: NA; D gene: TRBD1; J gene: TRBJ1-1; V gene: TRBV6-5
CDR3 DNA: TGTGCCAGGGACTCCGGGACTAATGCTTACGAGCAGTACTTC; CDR3 protein: CARDSGTNAYEQYF; clone size: many; D gene: TRBD2; J gene: TRBJ2-7; V gene: TRBV11-3
CDR3 DNA: TGTGCCAGCAGCCTCCAGGTGGGTTACACTGAAGCTTTCTTT; CDR3 protein: CASSLQVGYTEAFF; clone size: once; D gene: NA; J gene: TRBJ1-1; V gene: TRBV6-5
CDR3 DNA: TGTGCCAGCAGCCTGAGCGGGAGTGACGAGCAGTACTTC; CDR3 protein: CASSLSGSDEQYF; clone size: NA; D gene: TRBD2; J gene: TRBJ2-7; V gene: TRBV9
CDR3 DNA: TGTGCCAGCAGCGTCCGGGACAGGGGGGGGTACGAGCAGTACTTC; CDR3 protein: CASSVRDRGGYEQYF; clone size: NA; D gene: TRBD1; J gene: TRBJ2-7; V gene: TRBV9
CDR3 DNA: TGCGCCAGCAGCTTGAGCAGGATAAACTATGGCTACACCTTC; CDR3 protein: CASSLSRINYGYTF; clone size: NA; D gene: NA; J gene: TRBJ1-2; V gene: TRBV5-1
CDR3 DNA: TGTGCCAGCAGTGACTCGACTAGCTCTGGGGCCAACGTCCTGACTTTC; CDR3 protein: CASSDSTSSGANVLTF; clone size: NA; D gene: NA; J gene: TRBJ2-6; V gene: TRBV6-4
CDR3 DNA: TGCGCCAGCAGCTTGACAATGGCAGAAAAAGAGACCCAGTACTTC; CDR3 protein: CASSLTMAEKETQYF; clone size: NA; D gene: NA; J gene: TRBJ2-5; V gene: TRBV5-1
CDR3 DNA: TGTGCCAGCAGCTTGGCTGTCAGGGCGGCCAAAAACATTCAGTACTTC; CDR3 protein: CASSLAVRAAKNIQYF; clone size: NA; D gene: NA; J gene: TRBJ2-4; V gene: TRBV5-6
CDR3 DNA: TGCGCCAGCAGCTTGATGCAGGGGGTTCCTGAAGCTTTCTTT; CDR3 protein: CASSLMQGVPEAFF; clone size: NA; D gene: TRBD1; J gene: TRBJ1-1; V gene: TRBV5-1
CDR3 DNA: TGTGCCAGCAGCCGGGACAGGGGGCTGGATACGCAGTATTTT; CDR3 protein: CASSRDRGLDTQYF; clone size: NA; D gene: TRBD1; J gene: TRBJ2-3; V gene: TRBV6-4
CDR3 DNA: TGTGCCAGCGACGGGGGGCCCGGGGAGCTGTTTTTT; CDR3 protein: CASDGGPGELFF; clone size: NA; D gene: NA; J gene: TRBJ2-2; V gene: TRBV28
CDR3 DNA: TGCGCCAGCAGCTTTCGTGGCGGGAGGGACAATGAGCAGTTCTTC; CDR3 protein: CASSFRGGRDNEQFF; clone size: few; D gene: TRBD2; J gene: TRBJ2-1; V gene: TRBV5-1
CDR3 DNA: TGTGCCAGTAGTATAAGGGGAAGCTCCTACAATGAGCAGTTCTTC; CDR3 protein: CASSIRGSSYNEQFF; clone size: NA; D gene: NA; J gene: TRBJ2-1; V gene: TRBV19
CDR3 DNA: TGTGCCAACGGGGACAGGGGGAACACTGAAGCTTTCTTT; CDR3 protein: CANGDRGNTEAFF; clone size: NA; D gene: TRBD1; J gene: TRBJ1-1; V gene: TRBV7-9
CDR3 DNA: TGTGCCACCTTGGGACTTATAGCGGGATCGGATACGCAGTATTTT; CDR3 protein: CATLGLIAGSDTQYF; clone size: NA; D gene: TRBD2; J gene: TRBJ2-3; V gene: TRBV28
CDR3 DNA: TGTGCCAGCAGTATCCGGAGAGGACTAGCGGGAGTCGGGAACAATGAGCAGTTCTTC; CDR3 protein: CASSIRRGLAGVGNNEQFF; clone size: once; D gene: TRBD2; J gene: TRBJ2-1; V gene: TRBV28
CDR3 DNA: TGTGCCAGCAGCCAAGATGGGCGGGACCCTTGGTACTTC; CDR3 protein: CASSQDGRDPWYF; clone size: NA; D gene: NA; J gene: TRBJ2-5; V gene: TRBV4-2
CDR3 DNA: TGTGCCAGCAGCTTAGGGACAGGGGGTACCTACGAGCAGTACTTC; CDR3 protein: CASSLGTGGTYEQYF; clone size: NA; D gene: TRBD1; J gene: TRBJ2-7; V gene: TRBV5-6
CDR3 DNA: TGTGCCTGGAGTGTAGGGGGGAGGGGTGAAGCTTTCTTT; CDR3 protein: CAWSVGGRGEAFF; clone size: NA; D gene: NA; J gene: TRBJ1-1; V gene: TRBV30
CDR3 DNA: TGTGCCAGCAGATCGGGGGGGATCCAAGAGACCCAGTACTTC; CDR3 protein: CASRSGGIQETQYF; clone size: NA; D gene: TRBD2; J gene: TRBJ2-5; V gene: TRBV28
CDR3 DNA: TGTGCCTGGAGTGAGGCTAGCCACTTGCTAGCGCAGTACTTC; CDR3 protein: CAWSEASHLLAQYF; clone size: NA; D gene: NA; J gene: TRBJ2-7; V gene: TRBV30
CDR3 DNA: TGCGCCAGCAGCTTGGGGCTGCCCAACTCCTACGAGCAGTACTTC; CDR3 protein: CASSLGLPNSYEQYF; clone size: NA; D gene: NA; J gene: TRBJ2-7; V gene: TRBV5-1
CDR3 DNA: TGTGCCAGCACCACCGACAGGGCCTATGGCTACACCTTC; CDR3 protein: CASTTDRAYGYTF; clone size: NA; D gene: TRBD1; J gene: TRBJ1-2; V gene: TRBV2
CDR3 DNA: TGTGCCAGCAGCCCCGGGGGGATGAGCTCCTACGAGCAGTACTTC; CDR3 protein: CASSPGGMSSYEQYF; clone size: NA; D gene: TRBD2; J gene: TRBJ2-7; V gene: TRBV28
CDR3 DNA: TGCAGCGTGGCACGCCTTATGAACACTGAAGCTTTCTTT; CDR3 protein: CSVARLMNTEAFF; clone size: NA; D gene: NA; J gene: TRBJ1-1; V gene: TRBV29-1
CDR3 DNA: TGTGCCAGCAGCTTGAGGCGGGAGAGTGGTGAGCAGTTCTTC; CDR3 protein: CASSLRRESGEQFF; clone size: NA; D gene: TRBD2; J gene: TRBJ2-1; V gene: TRBV7-2
CDR3 DNA: TGTGCCAGCAGTTTAAAACATAGGGACAGGGGCATACGTGGTAATGAAAAACTGTTTTTT; CDR3 protein: CASSLKHRDRGIRGNEKLFF; clone size: NA; D gene: TRBD1; J gene: TRBJ1-4; V gene: TRBV27
CDR3 DNA: TGCGCCAGCAGCCAGGACAGGGTTCGAGCTTTCTTT; CDR3 protein: CASSQDRVRAFF; clone size: NA; D gene: TRBD1; J gene: TRBJ1-1; V gene: TRBV5-1
CDR3 DNA: TGCAGCGCCGGGGGAGGGAGGGCCTACGAGCAGTACTTC; CDR3 protein: CSAGGGRAYEQYF; clone size: NA; D gene: TRBD2; J gene: TRBJ2-7; V gene: TRBV29-1
CDR3 DNA: TGTGCCAGCAGTTACTCGGGACTAGCGGGGGACGAGCAGTACTTC; CDR3 protein: CASSYSGLAGDEQYF; clone size: NA; D gene: TRBD2; J gene: TRBJ2-7; V gene: TRBV6-5
CDR3 DNA: TGTGCCAGCAGCTCGACAGGGACTGGAAACACCATATATTTT; CDR3 protein: CASSSTGTGNTIYF; clone size: NA; D gene: TRBD1; J gene: TRBJ1-3; V gene: TRBV11-2
CDR3 DNA: TGTGCCAGCAGCTTCGGGGGCACCGGGGAGCTGTTTTTT; CDR3 protein: CASSFGGTGELFF; clone size: few; D gene: NA; J gene: TRBJ2-2; V gene: TRBV7-9
CDR3 DNA: TGTGCCAGCAGCCCACGGGTGATGAACACTGAAGCTTTCTTT; CDR3 protein: CASSPRVMNTEAFF; clone size: NA; D gene: NA; J gene: TRBJ1-1; V gene: TRBV5-5
CDR3 DNA: TGCGCCAGCAGACCGAGCGGGAGGGGAGAGACCCAGTACTTC; CDR3 protein: CASRPSGRGETQYF; clone size: few; D gene: TRBD2; J gene: TRBJ2-5; V gene: TRBV4-1
CDR3 DNA: TGTGCCAGCACCCTACTAGCGGGAGACTCAGATACGCAGTATTTT; CDR3 protein: CASTLLAGDSDTQYF; clone size: NA; D gene: TRBD2; J gene: TRBJ2-3; V gene: TRBV2
CDR3 DNA: TGTGCCAGCAGCCAAGGAACACGAGGCGAGACCCAGTACTTC; CDR3 protein: CASSQGTRGETQYF; clone size: NA; D gene: NA; J gene: TRBJ2-5; V gene: TRBV14
CDR3 DNA: TGTGCCAGCAGCTTCCCCGTTAGCGGGAGAAGCACAGATACGCAGTATTTT; CDR3 protein: CASSFPVSGRSTDTQYF; clone size: NA; D gene: TRBD2; J gene: TRBJ2-3; V gene: TRBV11-2
CDR3 DNA: TGTGCCATCAGTGAGCCGCACAGCGGGCCCTACGAGCAGTACTTC; CDR3 protein: CAISEPHSGPYEQYF; clone size: few; D gene: NA; J gene: TRBJ2-7; V gene: TRBV10-3
CDR3 DNA: TGTGCCAGCAGCTTAACAGGGGGGGTTGACGAGCAGTACTTC; CDR3 protein: CASSLTGGVDEQYF; clone size: NA; D gene: NA; J gene: TRBJ2-7; V gene: TRBV7-7
CDR3 DNA: TGTGCCAGCAGCTTAGACAGTCACGAGCAGTACTTC; CDR3 protein: CASSLDSHEQYF; clone size: NA; D gene: NA; J gene: TRBJ2-7; V gene: TRBV7-9
CDR3 DNA: TGTGCCAGCAGCCTAGGGGGGGGGAAGAACACCGGGGAGCTGTTTTTT; CDR3 protein: CASSLGGGKNTGELFF; clone size: NA; D gene: NA; J gene: TRBJ2-2; V gene: TRBV7-2
CDR3 DNA: TGTGCCAGTAGTACCGACCTCGATTCGGGTGAGACCCAGTACTTC; CDR3 protein: CASSTDLDSGETQYF; clone size: once; D gene: NA; J gene: TRBJ2-5; V gene: TRBV19
CDR3 DNA: TGCAGCGCCCGGGACATGGGGGAGCAGTACTTC; CDR3 protein: CSARDMGEQYF; clone size: once; D gene: NA; J gene: TRBJ2-7; V gene: TRBV29-1
CDR3 DNA: TGTGCCAGCAGCCAAGTTGACCCGGGGTATACGCAGTATTTT; CDR3 protein: CASSQVDPGYTQYF; clone size: NA; D gene: NA; J gene: TRBJ2-3; V gene: TRBV4-2
CDR3 DNA: TGTGCCAGCAGCCAGGCAGGACTCAGCTCCTACGAGCAGTACTTC; CDR3 protein: CASSQAGLSSYEQYF; clone size: once; D gene: NA; J gene: TRBJ2-7; V gene: TRBV14
CDR3 DNA: TGTGCCAGCAGTCGGAGCGGGAGGTTGGCCGATACGCAGTATTTT; CDR3 protein: CASSRSGRLADTQYF; clone size: NA; D gene: TRBD2; J gene: TRBJ2-3; V gene: TRBV6-4
CDR3 DNA: TGTGCCAGCAGTCGCAGGGCTGGCGACACTGAAGCTTTCTTT; CDR3 protein: CASSRRAGDTEAFF; clone size: NA; D gene: NA; J gene: TRBJ1-1; V gene: TRBV6-1